This TCR beta chain was profiled in a study of blood T cells in healthy people across ages. Study outcomes and limitations: Per million T cells, TCR beta diversity dropped roughly linearly as age increased.

Points on this clonotype: What it recognizes is unknown.

Combining a sample-barcoded 5' primer with a J-beta primer mix, a second PCR ran for 7 to 11 cycles. Every cDNA molecule bore a tag from a template-switch adaptor containing 12 random nucleotides. Sequencing recovered at least 3 million CDR3-containing paired-end reads from each sample. MiXCR was run by TCRdb on the 5' RACE reads, yielding one entry per CDR3 protein. The repertoire has fewer than 800,000 distinct CDR3 sequences, around 49% of them found once; the top ten carry roughly a third. V was shortened by 3 bases and J by 12 bases, with 12 bases between the two germline ends. Per germline, CDR1 MDHEN and CDR2 SYDVKM. The CDR3 is made up of 12 amino acids. The study drew donors from healthy Caucasian individuals in Russia aged about 6 to 95.

The source is a woman aged 55-69 years in good health. Sample: blood. The chain joins TRBV28 to TRBJ2-1; the D is unclear. DNA of the CDR3: TGTGCCAGCAGTTTTGTGGCAGCTGGGCAGTTCTTC. Residues: CASSFVAAGQFF.